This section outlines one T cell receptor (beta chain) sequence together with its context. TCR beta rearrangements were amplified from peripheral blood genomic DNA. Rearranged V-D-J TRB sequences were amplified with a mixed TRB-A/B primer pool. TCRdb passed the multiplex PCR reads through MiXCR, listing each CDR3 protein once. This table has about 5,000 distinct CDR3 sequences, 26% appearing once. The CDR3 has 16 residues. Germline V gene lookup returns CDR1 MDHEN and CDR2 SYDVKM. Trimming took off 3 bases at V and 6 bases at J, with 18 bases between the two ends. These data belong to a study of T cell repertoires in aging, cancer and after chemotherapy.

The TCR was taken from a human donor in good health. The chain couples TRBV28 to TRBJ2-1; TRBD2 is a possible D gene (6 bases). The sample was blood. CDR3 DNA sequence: TGTGCCAGCAGTTTTTTAGGGAGTAGAGCGGGCAATGAGCAGTTCTTC. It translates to CASSFLGSRAGNEQFF.